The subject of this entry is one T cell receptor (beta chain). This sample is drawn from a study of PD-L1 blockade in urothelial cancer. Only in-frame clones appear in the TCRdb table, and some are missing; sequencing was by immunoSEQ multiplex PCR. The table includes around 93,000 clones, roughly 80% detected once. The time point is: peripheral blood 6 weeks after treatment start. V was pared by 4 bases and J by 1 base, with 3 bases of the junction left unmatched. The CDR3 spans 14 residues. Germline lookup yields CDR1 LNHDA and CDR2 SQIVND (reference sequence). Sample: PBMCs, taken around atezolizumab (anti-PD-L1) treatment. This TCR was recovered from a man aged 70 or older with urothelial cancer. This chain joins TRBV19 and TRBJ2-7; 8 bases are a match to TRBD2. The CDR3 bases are TGTGCCAGTAGTAGAACTAGCGGATCCTACGAGCAGTACTTC. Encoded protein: CASSRTSGSYEQYF.